This paragraph reports one T cell receptor beta chain. The antigen remains unidentified. V lost 0 bases to trimming and J lost 5 bases, with 10 bases between them. The CDR3 sequence is 14 residues long. Per germline, CDR1 LGHNA and CDR2 YSLEER. This specimen comes from a study of OX40 agonist ivuxolimab in advanced cancers. In the study overall: It was permissible to have had prior anti-PD-1, anti-PD-L1 or anti-CTLA-4 therapy, and around 40% had some. Partial responses occurred in three patients (one hepatocellular carcinoma, two cutaneous melanoma). Study-wide results and limits: Some patients who did not respond also had low normalized T-cell clonal expansion. Clones of CD4+ and CD8+ blood T cells grew by week 6 at doses of 0.1 to 3.0 mg/kg.

TCRdb keeps only in-frame clones here, not all; method: immunoSEQ multiplex PCR. The sample carries 73,000 or so clones, under 95% recorded once. This chain uses TRBV4-3 with TRBJ1-1; D is perhaps TRBD1 (5 bases). The source of this sequence is an adult with an advanced solid tumor such as melanoma, head and neck, liver or kidney cancer. Sequenced here: CD4+ or CD8+ T cells sorted from blood, sampled in a trial of the OX40 agonist ivuxolimab. DNA for the CDR3: TGCGCCAGCAGCCAAGATGAACGGGGGACTGAAGCTTTCTTT. Translating it yields CASSQDERGTEAFF.